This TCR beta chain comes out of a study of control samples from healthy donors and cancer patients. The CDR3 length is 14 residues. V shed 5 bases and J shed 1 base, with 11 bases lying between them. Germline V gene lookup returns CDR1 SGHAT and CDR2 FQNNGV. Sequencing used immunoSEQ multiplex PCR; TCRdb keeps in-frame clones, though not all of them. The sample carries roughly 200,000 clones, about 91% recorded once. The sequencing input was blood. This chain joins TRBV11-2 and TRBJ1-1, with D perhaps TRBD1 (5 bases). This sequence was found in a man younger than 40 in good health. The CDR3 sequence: CASSTQVQNTEAFF. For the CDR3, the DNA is TGTGCCAGCAGCACACAGGTCCAGAACACTGAAGCTTTCTTT.